The source of this TCR beta chain is a study of shared clonotypes between healthy human individuals. Study summary: Participating donors consisted of two women and a few men aged 18 to 49. The plates for each donor numbered three CD4 naive, three CD4 memory, two CD8 naive and one CD8 memory. Findings and caveats of the study: It was anticipated that sequencing depth would influence how many clonotypes donors shared.

With regard to this clone: The antigen is undetermined.

CDR3 length: 17 residues. Germline V gene lookup returns CDR1 SNHLY and CDR2 FYNNEI. V was clipped by 5 bases and J by 4 bases; unmatched bases: 13. Per the study methods: Quality scores were absent from the junction-only immunoSEQ sequences, so filtering differed. Some clones are missing from TCRdb's copy, which holds only in-frame ones; the method was immunoSEQ multiplex PCR. V, J and clone size were drawn from that table, and D and trimming were deduced from the DNA. Seen here are some 2.3 million clones, 85% to 95% observed once, and the top ten hold approximately 0.4%. Specimen: naive CD4+ T cells from PBMCs. Subset reported: CD45RA+ positively selected. The chain recombines TRBV2 with TRBJ1-3; TRBD1 agrees at 8 bases. The sequence derives from a man aged 18 to 35 in good health. Some clones in this sample may be carry-over from other donors' samples. CDR3 nucleotide sequence: TGTGCCAGCAGTAGAGCGATGGGACAGGCGAGCGGAAACACCATATATTTT. Protein sequence: CASSRAMGQASGNTIYF.